These 27 T cell receptor beta chains were all obtained from the same sample, sequenced in a study of human T cells and chemical hapten exposure. Regarding time point: patch test 2, 6 weeks after DPC sensitization. Sample treatment: therapeutic diphenylcyclopropenone sensitization with weekly scalp DPC. Each CDR3 protein is one row after TCRdb ran MiXCR on the RACE reads. The sample lists about 400,000 distinct CDR3 sequences, about 6% occurring once. Material: whole blood, obtained in connection with sensitization to the hapten diphenylcyclopropenone (DPC). All receptors come from a woman younger than 35 with alopecia areata. Some clones in this sample may be carry-over from other donors' samples.

In this sample, this clonotype turned up many times. The chain employs TRBV11-2 and TRBJ1-3; perhaps TRBD1 as D (5 bases). CDR3 length: 14 amino acids. Between the trimmed V and J ends, which lost 5 bases and 2 bases, there was a span of 10 bases. Germline V gene lookup returns CDR1 SGHAT and CDR2 FQNNGV. The CDR3 bases are TGTGCCAGCAGCCCGCTGGGGGCTGGAAACACCATATATTTT. It translates to CASSPLGAGNTIYF.

This clonotype has at least ten counts. The rearrangement links TRBV12-3 or TRBV12-4 to TRBJ1-4; the D gene is possibly TRBD1 (6 bases). The CDR3 sequence is 17 residues long. Trimming removed 6 bases at V and 3 bases at J, with 20 bases between. CDR3 amino acids: CASSPPPGQPPNEKLFF. In DNA, the CDR3 is TGTGCCAGCAGCCCCCCGCCCGGACAGCCTCCTAATGAAAAACTGTTTTTT.

The sample holds a few counts of this clonotype. This chain uses TRBV10-3 with TRBJ2-3; 13 bases align to TRBD2. This CDR3 is built from 18 residues. Germline loops: CDR1 ENHRY, CDR2 SYGVKD. After removal of 3 bases from V and 0 bases from J, the junction contained 6 bases not matched to a gene. Here the CDR3 DNA reads TGTGCCATCAGTGAAACGGGACTAGCGGGAACTAGCACAGATACGCAGTATTTT. It is translated as CAISETGLAGTSTDTQYF.

A note on this clonotype: This sequence may be a read error, since a much larger clone differs from it by one base. This chain links TRBV9 with TRBJ2-3; 8 bases are a match to TRBD2. Looked up from germline, CDR1 is SGDLS and CDR2 is YYNGEE. The length of the CDR3 is 17 residues. The J segment lost 0 bases and the V segment lost 0 bases, leaving 6 bases of the junction unmatched. CDR3 amino acids: CASSVERGSLSTDTQYF. The CDR3 nucleotides read TGTGCCAGCAGCGTAGAGCGGGGGTCCCTAAGCACAGATACGCAGTATTTT.

This clonotype has a handful of counts. V is TRBV27 and J is TRBJ2-1; 9 nucleotides agree with TRBD2. The CDR3 consists of 15 residues. Germline V lookup: CDR1 MNHEY, CDR2 SMNVEV (reference sequence). V was pared by 6 bases and J by 8 bases, with 11 bases of the junction left unmatched. CDR3 coding DNA: TGTGCCAGCAGCCCCGCGGGGGGGCTGGTGTATGAGCAGTTCTTC. Translation: CASSPAGGLVYEQFF.

This clonotype was recorded many times. This chain links TRBV4-3 with TRBJ2-5; D perhaps matches TRBD2 (5 bases). Germline values: CDR1 LGHNA, CDR2 YSLEER. The CDR3 contains 14 residues. V was cut by 4 bases and J by 3 bases, with 12 bases left in between. The CDR3 loop is CASSPNGLEETQYF. CDR3 nucleotide sequence: TGCGCCAGCAGCCCCAACGGACTGGAAGAGACCCAGTACTTC.

This clonotype was observed a handful of times. This CDR3 is CASSPPNGAYEQYF. The CDR3 DNA reads TGTGCCAGCTCACCACCCAACGGGGCCTACGAGCAGTACTTC. This chain joins TRBV18 and TRBJ2-7; TRBD2 might be the D (5 bases). Trimming removed 0 bases at V and 2 bases at J, with 8 bases between. CDR3 length: 14 amino acids. Germline-derived CDR1 and CDR2 are KGHSH and LQKENI.

This sequence joins TRBV7-2 and TRBJ1-1; 9 bases fit TRBD1. The trim removed 7 bases at V and 5 bases at J, leaving 8 bases unmatched. Germline V gene sequence: CDR1 SGHTA, CDR2 FQGNSA. This CDR3 region has 14 residues. The DNA for the CDR3 is TGTGCCAGCAATATTCTGGACAGGGGTACTGAAGCTTTCTTT. This sequence encodes CASNILDRGTEAFF.

This chain connects TRBV28 to TRBJ1-1; 8 bases agree with TRBD1. The CDR3 is 16 amino acids. V shed 6 bases, J shed 0 bases, and the junction held 9 bases outside the gene matches. Germline loops: CDR1 MDHEN, CDR2 SYDVKM. The DNA for the CDR3 is TGTGCCAGCAGATCCCCCCGGACAGGGATGAACACTGAAGCTTTCTTT. Translated: CASRSPRTGMNTEAFF.

This clonotype has just a few counts. This chain uses TRBV11-2 with TRBJ2-3; TRBD2 might be the D (6 bases). V shed 7 bases and J shed 4 bases, with 12 bases lying between them. This CDR3 comprises 13 residues. The germline gives CDR1 SGHAT, CDR2 FQNNGV. The DNA for the CDR3 is TGTGCCAGCATCCCTTCGGGGGCAGATACGCAGTATTTT. Protein sequence: CASIPSGADTQYF.

This clonotype has at least ten counts. V and J are TRBV6-2 or TRBV6-3 and TRBJ1-5, with unresolved D. Germline lookup yields CDR1 MNHEY and CDR2 SVGEGT. Trimming pared 0 bases from V and 7 bases from J, leaving 19 bases between. The CDR3 sequence is 17 residues long. This CDR3 is CASSYSRYKAPKQPQHF. The CDR3 bases are TGTGCCAGCAGTTACTCGAGATACAAGGCCCCTAAACAGCCCCAGCATTTT.

The J gene is TRBJ2-1, the V gene TRBV28, with 7 bases matching TRBD1. There are 21 residues in the CDR3. Trimming removed 4 bases from V and 0 bases from J; junction bases left unmatched: 21. Germline loops: CDR1 MDHEN, CDR2 SYDVKM. CDR3 protein: CASSSSLRGQSRGYSYNEQFF. In nucleotides, the CDR3 is TGTGCCAGCAGTTCCTCACTCCGGGGACAGAGTAGAGGTTACTCCTACAATGAGCAGTTCTTC.

The table lists this clonotype with a few counts. CDR3 nucleotides: TGTGCCAGCAGGGATAAGACAGGGCTGGGTGAAAAACTGTTTTTT. Translating it yields CASRDKTGLGEKLFF. V and J are TRBV2 and TRBJ1-4, with TRBD1 matching 7 bases. This CDR3 is built from 15 residues. Germline CDR1 is SNHLY and CDR2 is FYNNEI. V was pared by 6 bases and J by 7 bases, with 11 bases of the junction left unmatched. The full variable domain, with the rest looked up from reference TRBV2 and TRBJ1-4, is EPEVTQTPSHQVTQMGQEVILRCVPISNHLYFYWYRQILGQKVEFLVSFYNNEISEKSEIFDDQFSVERPDGSNFTLKIRSTKLEDSAMYFCASRDKTGLGEKLFFGSGTQLSVL.

This clonotype was recorded many times. The chain carries TRBV7-2 and TRBJ1-5, with TRBD1 matching over 8 bases. This CDR3 spans 15 amino acids. The V and J ends lost 5 bases and 1 base, in that order; junction bases with no gene match: 4. Germline V gene lookup returns CDR1 SGHTA and CDR2 FQGNSA. Here the CDR3 reads CASSIGQGSNQPQHF. In DNA, the CDR3 is TGTGCCAGCAGCATCGGACAGGGAAGCAATCAGCCCCAGCATTTT.

This clonotype was observed a few times. The chain links TRBV10-3 to TRBJ2-7; D may be TRBD1 (5 bases). Deletions cut 6 bases from V and 5 bases from J, with 11 bases between. The germline V gene encodes CDR1 ENHRY and CDR2 SYGVKD. The CDR3 spans 12 residues. In DNA form, the CDR3 reads TGTGCCATCAGCGCAGGGTCAGACGAGCAGTACTTC. Residues: CAISAGSDEQYF.

This clonotype was seen ten or more times. The V and J genes are TRBV12-3 or TRBV12-4 and TRBJ1-3; no clear D. V was cut by 6 bases and J by 4 bases, with 4 bases left in between. The CDR3 loop spans 11 amino acids. This CDR3 reads CASSLGNTIYF. DNA of the CDR3: TGTGCCAGCAGCTTGGGAAACACCATATATTTT.

The V call is TRBV6-6, the J call TRBJ1-6; D may be TRBD1 (6 bases). The germline V and J ends were trimmed by 10 bases and 5 bases, with 15 bases remaining between them. The CDR3 has 14 amino acids. CDR1 MNHNY and CDR2 SVGAGI come from the germline V gene (reference sequence). CDR3 region: CATHRVGDNSPLHF. The CDR3 nucleotides read TGTGCCACTCACAGGGTTGGGGATAATTCACCCCTCCACTTT.

The chain links TRBV9 to TRBJ2-1, with 8 nucleotides matching TRBD1. Trimming at V came to 0 bases and at J to 4 bases, leaving 3 bases not matched to a gene. CDR3 length equals 15 residues. In germline, CDR1 is SGDLS, CDR2 YYNGEE. The CDR3 sequence is CASSVGTGKYNEQFF. The CDR3 DNA follows: TGTGCCAGCAGCGTAGGGACAGGGAAATACAATGAGCAGTTCTTC. Based on the CDR3 plus reference TRBV9 and TRBJ2-1, the full variable domain is DSGVTQTPKHLITATGQRVTLRCSPRSGDLSVYWYQQSLDQGLQFLIQYYNGEERAKGNILERFSAQQFPDLHSELNLSSLELGDSALYFCASSVGTGKYNEQFFGPGTRLTVL.

This clonotype occurred a few times. The CDR3 reads CASSFLAGGNEKLFF. In DNA, the CDR3 is TGTGCCAGCAGCTTCCTGGCAGGGGGTAATGAAAAACTGTTTTTT. V usage is TRBV7-8 and J usage is TRBJ1-4, with 7 positions matching TRBD1. From germline, CDR1 is SGHVS and CDR2 FQNEAQ. The trim removed 3 bases at V and 4 bases at J, leaving 5 bases unmatched. This CDR3 is built from 15 residues.

This clonotype was detected many times. This sequence joins TRBV10-3 and TRBJ1-1; maybe TRBD1 (6 bases). CDR1 and CDR2 (germline): ENHRY, SYGVKD. V lost 8 bases and J lost 1, with 14 bases in between. This CDR3 comprises 14 residues. CDR3 coding DNA: TGTGCCATCGGAGCCGAGACAGGGAACACTGAAGCTTTCTTT. This sequence encodes CAIGAETGNTEAFF.

This chain connects TRBV3-1 to TRBJ2-1, with 8 bases that match TRBD1. V lost 0 bases to trimming and J lost 8 bases; unmatched junction nucleotides: 21. Germline V CDR1 and CDR2: LGHDT, YNNKEL (reference sequence). This CDR3 contains 20 residues. The CDR3 DNA follows: TGTGCCAGCAGCCAAGATATAAGGAAGGAGCACGGGACAGGAGCCGATGAGCAGTTCTTC. Protein sequence: CASSQDIRKEHGTGADEQFF.

The chain uses TRBV5-4 and TRBJ2-1; 10 nucleotides agree with TRBD2. Losses at the gene ends were 1 base for V and 10 bases for J; bases not matched to a gene: 8. The V gene's germline CDR1 is SGHNT and CDR2 YYREEE (reference sequence). There are 15 residues in the CDR3. DNA of the CDR3: TGTGCCAGCAGCTTGAGGAGCGGGGGGGCAGGCGAGCAGTTCTTC. This codes for CASSLRSGGAGEQFF. Full variable domain (outside the CDR3, taken from reference TRBV5-4 and TRBJ2-1): ETGVTQSPTHLIKTRGQQVTLRCSSQSGHNTVSWYQQALGQGPQFIFQYYREEENGRGNFPPRFSGLQFPNYSSELNVNALELDDSALYLCASSLRSGGAGEQFFGPGTRLTVL.

At least ten counts were recorded for this clonotype. The rearrangement links TRBV29-1 to TRBJ1-1; D call uncertain. The CDR3 runs 11 residues. Germline V lookup: CDR1 SQVTM, CDR2 ANQGSEA. CDR3 loop: CSDDTNTEAFF. The CDR3 DNA reads TGCAGTGATGACACGAACACTGAAGCTTTCTTT.

Many counts were recorded for this clonotype. The chain couples TRBV29-1 to TRBJ1-2; weak D call: TRBD1 (6 bases). Germline V gene sequence: CDR1 SQVTM, CDR2 ANQGSEA. The CDR3 loop spans 12 amino acids. V shed 4 bases and J shed 6 bases, with 12 bases lying between them. The CDR3 DNA sequence: TGCAGCGTTGCGGTTGCAGGGGATGGCTACACCTTC. It yields the protein CSVAVAGDGYTF. The variable domain in full, with the rest retrieved from reference TRBV29-1 and TRBJ1-2, is SAVISQKPSRDICQRGTSLTIQCQVDSQVTMMFWYRQQPGQSLTLIATANQGSEATYESGFVIDKFPISRPNLTFSTLTVSNMSPEDSSIYLCSVAVAGDGYTFGSGTRLTVV.

A few counts support this clonotype. The V and J genes are TRBV7-2 and TRBJ2-3; D is possibly TRBD2 (6 bases). Trimming took 0 bases from V and 1 from J, leaving 11 bases between them. This CDR3 spans 16 amino acids. Germline V gives CDR1 SGHTA, CDR2 FQGNSA. The CDR3 nucleotides are TGTGCCAGCAGCTTAGCGGGACTCCCAGGCACAGATACGCAGTATTTT. Its translation is CASSLAGLPGTDTQYF.

This clonotype was counted ten times or more. The V call is TRBV10-3, the J call TRBJ1-1, with D perhaps matching TRBD1 (5 bases). Germline-derived CDR1 and CDR2 are ENHRY and SYGVKD. The CDR3 runs 13 residues. V gave up 5 bases and J gave up 8 bases, with 15 bases separating them. CDR3 protein: CAISNSGAQEAFF. The CDR3 nucleotides read TGTGCCATCAGTAATAGCGGGGCTCAAGAAGCTTTCTTT.

This clonotype was observed at least ten times. This rearrangement joins TRBV29-1 to TRBJ1-2; 7 bases map to TRBD1. The CDR3 contains 13 residues. The V gene's germline CDR1 is SQVTM and CDR2 ANQGSEA. J lost 5 bases, V lost 3 bases, and 6 bases had no gene match. CDR3 sequence reads: CSVDGEGAYGYTF. In nucleotides, the CDR3 is TGCAGCGTTGACGGGGAGGGGGCGTATGGCTACACCTTC. Combining the CDR3 with reference TRBV29-1 and TRBJ1-2 gives the whole variable domain SAVISQKPSRDICQRGTSLTIQCQVDSQVTMMFWYRQQPGQSLTLIATANQGSEATYESGFVIDKFPISRPNLTFSTLTVSNMSPEDSSIYLCSVDGEGAYGYTFGSGTRLTVV.